This TCR beta chain was profiled in a study of CD8 T cells in ankylosing spondylitis. This clonotype turned up a few times. What it binds is unknown. The study, taken as a whole, reports: Within ankylosing spondylitis blood, a TCR beta motif made up of eight highly homologous variants appeared to be characteristic. As reported, disease-linked clones showed significant enrichment in matched ankylosing spondylitis synovial fluid. Previous work reported some of these motif variants in the synovial fluid and blood of reactive arthritis.

The V end lost 5 bases, the J end lost 0 bases, and 15 bases lay between the germline ends. Germline values: CDR1 SGHRS, CDR2 YFSETQ. The CDR3 runs to 16 residues. As the method for making TCR beta libraries, quantitative 5'-RACE with molecular barcodes was used. TCRdb passed the 5' RACE reads through MiXCR, listing each CDR3 protein once. The repertoire holds almost 400,000 distinct CDR3 sequences, with more than 20% as singletons. The V and J genes are TRBV5-1 and TRBJ1-5; D unclear. The sample consisted of blood, either unsorted or a sorted T cell fraction (not recorded which). The TCR comes from a male donor with ankylosing spondylitis. Here the CDR3 reads CASRGSGYYSNQPQHF. Here the CDR3 DNA reads TGCGCCAGCAGAGGTAGCGGATATTATAGCAATCAGCCCCAGCATTTT.